This T cell receptor beta chain came from a study of Graves' ophthalmopathy and Graves' hyperthyroidism (dated by TCRdb to 2016 to 2018). Notes on the research overall: Peripheral blood was collected at initial diagnosis, prior to any treatment. Following sample collection, hyperthyroidism patients were given methimazole at a starting dose of 30 mg daily, and ophthalmopathy patients were given high-dose intravenous methylprednisolone. The 75 to 100 discovery patients were randomly split 7:3 into training and test sets. TCR beta repertoire signatures were used to distinguish Graves' ophthalmopathy from Graves' hyperthyroidism and to predict progression to ophthalmopathy. To explore V-J signatures that separate ophthalmopathy from hyperthyroidism, a discovery set of around 97 patients was enrolled, consisting of 43 with ophthalmopathy and 57 with stable hyperthyroidism. T-cell repertoires of thyroid tissue and blood were compared in about six hyperthyroidism patients. An independent validation cohort comprised around 19 hyperthyroidism patients and over 15 patients who later progressed from hyperthyroidism to ophthalmopathy. In total, 135 blood samples were TCR-sequenced: some 40 ophthalmopathy, approximately 80 hyperthyroidism and roughly 17 hyperthyroidism-to-ophthalmopathy patients.

What the authors observed across the whole study: Most expanded thyroid clonotypes with frequency above 0.001 were also detected in blood, suggesting blood repertoires may reflect the thyroid immune response. In cross-validation, the 13-signature model distinguished ophthalmopathy from stable hyperthyroidism with approximately 90% sensitivity and around 81% specificity, while in the test set the corresponding values were around 79% and 71%. In validation, the model predicted ophthalmopathy progression with more than 55% sensitivity and around 72% specificity; eleven to twelve predicted patients were CT-confirmed with GO in a median of approximately six months. No statistical method was used to predetermine the sample size, and group allocation was not hidden from the investigators.

For repertoire sequencing, the TCR beta CDR3 regions were amplified from RNA transcripts. A first-round RT-PCR used HTBI primers with the Qiagen OneStep RT-PCR kit, followed by a second-round multiplex PCR, size selection and purification. Libraries were sequenced paired-end with 100 bp reads on an Illumina HiSeq2000. The paper's data handling went like this. Reads were processed with SOAPnuke, discarding reads with adapters, uncalled bases, mean Phred below 15, or no exact constant-primer or identifier match. COPE v1.2.5 was used to merge the high-quality paired reads. Clonotypes were defined as unique nucleotide sequences and were aligned to IMGT TRB V, D and J references using MiTCR v1.1. The analysis was limited to V-J combinations with a frequency above 0.0001, which together covered over 99% of the repertoires. For each V-J combination, a TCR clonal expansion and chaos score was defined as F50 clonal expansion divided by the chaos observed in the TCRdist matrix. Welch's t-statistics and random forest were used to reduce the features to around 13 V-J combinations, which were then used as input to a naive Bayes classifier. Thyroid-blood repertoire similarity was quantified with the Morisita-Horn index. TCRdb applied fastp at Q25 and MiXCR to the public reads, then kept only in-frame beta chains. Identical CDR3 proteins give one entry, which carries the most common genes and DNA. These V and J calls originate from TCRdb's pipeline instead of the authors' own analysis. The sample table records over 500,000 distinct CDR3 sequences; about a fifth of these occur just once. The ten largest clones add up to around 6.9% of the sample.

Hyperthyroidism was considered stable if no progression to ophthalmopathy occurred within 18 months of follow-up. Hyperthyroidism patients were newly diagnosed, with disease duration under 2 months, and aged 18 to 65 years. Anyone with other autoimmune diseases, uncontrolled infections, pregnancy or lactation was excluded from the study. Clinical symptoms, serum thyroxine, TRAb, thyroid ultrasound and orbital computed tomography were used for diagnosis. Ficoll-Paque density gradient centrifugation was used to isolate PBMCs from around 9.1 ml of fresh peripheral blood. Total RNA was extracted using Trizol reagent, and RNA quality was checked on an Agilent 2100 Bioanalyzer. Between the V and J ends, shortened by 5 bases and 5 bases respectively, the junction contains 16 bases. CDR1 is given as DFQATT and CDR2 as SNEGSKA, both from the germline V gene (reference sequence). The CDR3 starts with the cysteine, ends with the phenylalanine, and has 15 residues. CDR3 DNA is the only sequence kept; it has 45 bases, read in frame from the first base.

This clonotype was observed many times. What antigen it recognizes has not been identified. The input lacks base qualities; no much larger clone sits a single base away. The sample was peripheral blood. The sequence links TRBV20-1 to TRBJ1-6; a tentative D call is TRBD1 (5 bases match). This receptor was obtained from a woman under 30 with stable Graves' hyperthyroidism. Some clones in this sample may be carry-over from other donors' samples. Donor details come from another sample of the same person, matched by shared clones. The nucleotides read TGCAGTGCTGCTAGAAGACAGACTCATAATTCACCCCTCCACTTT. This is translated as CSAARRQTHNSPLHF.